The entry below describes one T cell receptor beta chain. This sample was included in a study of blood T cell repertoires in COVID-19. In the study overall: PBMCs, B-cell-depleted T cells, or T cells were the source of the cDNA or gDNA that made up the material.

The CDR3 has 15 amino acids. Unmatched junction bases numbered 9, after V lost 6 bases and J lost 4 bases. Germline values: CDR1 LGHDT, CDR2 YNNKEL (reference sequence). Here immunoSEQ multiplex PCR was the method, and the copy in TCRdb shows in-frame clones only, minus some. Of about 60,000 clones in the sample, more than 80% were seen once. The source is a human donor with active COVID-19. The donor label of this sample is uncertain. What was sequenced was peripheral blood. This rearrangement joins TRBV3-1 (or the pseudogene TRBV3-2) to TRBJ2-1; TRBD2 aligns across 7 bases. The CDR3 loop is CASSSGGALYNEQFF. The CDR3 region has the DNA TGTGCCAGCAGTTCGGGAGGAGCCCTTTACAATGAGCAGTTCTTC.